The clone carrying this T cell receptor beta chain was counted many times. The data belong to a study of early T cells in non-severe SARS-CoV-2 infection. Overall study context: Sequenced bulk RNA came from whole blood that was unsorted, and chains were unpaired.

As part of library construction, unique molecular identifiers were attached to individual cDNA molecules. TCRdb reprocessed the 5' RACE reads with MiXCR, giving one entry per CDR3 protein. This sample has 50,000 to 85,000 distinct CDR3 sequences, with 9.1% found just once. The sequence came from an adult who was a healthcare worker with PCR-confirmed SARS-CoV-2 infection or an uninfected control (not recorded which). The sequencing input was whole blood.

CDR3 amino acids: CASSTRDRPHFSNYGYTF. The CDR3 DNA reads TGTGCCAGTAGTACGCGGGACAGGCCTCATTTTTCTAACTATGGCTACACCTTC. The rearrangement uses TRBV19 and TRBJ1-2; 8 nucleotides match TRBD1. Germline CDR1 is LNHDA and CDR2 is SQIVND (reference sequence). The CDR3 extends over 18 amino acids. V lost 4 bases and J lost 0; bases outside the gene matches: 13.